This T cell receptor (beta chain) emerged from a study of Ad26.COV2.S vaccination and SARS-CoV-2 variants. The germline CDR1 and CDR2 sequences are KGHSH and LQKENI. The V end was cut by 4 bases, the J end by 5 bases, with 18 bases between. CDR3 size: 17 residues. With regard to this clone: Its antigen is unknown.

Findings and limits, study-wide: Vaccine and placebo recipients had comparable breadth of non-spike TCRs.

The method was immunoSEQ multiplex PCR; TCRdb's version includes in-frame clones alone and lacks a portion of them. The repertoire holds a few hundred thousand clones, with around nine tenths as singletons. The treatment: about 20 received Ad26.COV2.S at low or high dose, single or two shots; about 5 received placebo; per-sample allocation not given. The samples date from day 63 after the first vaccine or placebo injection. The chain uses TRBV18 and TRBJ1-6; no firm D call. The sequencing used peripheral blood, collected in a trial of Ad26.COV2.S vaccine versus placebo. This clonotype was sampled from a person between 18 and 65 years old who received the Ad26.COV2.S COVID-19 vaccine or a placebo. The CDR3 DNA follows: TGTGCCAGCTCACTTGAGGCCATCCCTTCGGATAATTCACCCCTCCACTTT. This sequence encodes CASSLEAIPSDNSPLHF.